The 6 T cell receptor beta chains below come from one sample, sequenced in a study of T cell responses to AZD1222 COVID-19 vaccine. The assay was immunoSEQ multiplex PCR, and TCRdb's table has in-frame clones only and misses some. Among 120,000 to 150,000 clones listed, 75% to 95% were seen once. Source: peripheral blood, taken 28 days after the second dose of the MenACWY control vaccine. Receptors originate from an adult who received the MenACWY meningococcal vaccine as a control.

CDR3 DNA: TGTGCCAGCGATAACAGGGTTTCAAATGAGCAGTTCTTC. Amino acid sequence: CASDNRVSNEQFF. V gene TRBV12-3 or TRBV12-4 combines with J gene TRBJ2-1; a possible D gene is TRBD1 (6 bases). The CDR3 runs 13 residues. V was trimmed by 8 bases and J by 7 bases, leaving 15 bases between them.

The chain links TRBV29-1 to TRBJ1-1; TRBD1 agrees at 7 bases. The CDR3 loop spans 18 amino acids. Germline CDR1 is SQVTM and CDR2 is ANQGSEA. Germline trimming cut 0 bases from V and 0 bases from J; bases unmatched to any gene: 13. The CDR3 DNA reads as TGCAGCGTTGAAGAAAGGACAGGCCAATTACTCATGAACACTGAAGCTTTCTTT. Its protein product is CSVEERTGQLLMNTEAFF.

This chain links TRBV5-6 with TRBJ1-4; TRBD1 matches at 9 bases. This CDR3 is built from 15 residues. The V and J ends lost 2 bases and 8 bases, in that order; junction bases with no gene match: 7. Germline assignment: CDR1 SGHDT and CDR2 YYEEEE. CDR3 region: CASSLGTGWNEKLFF. The CDR3 bases are TGTGCCAGCAGCTTAGGGACAGGGTGGAACGAAAAACTGTTTTTT. The variable domain in full, completed from reference TRBV5-6 and TRBJ1-4, reads DAGVTQSPTHLIKTRGQQVTLRCSPKSGHDTVSWYQQALGQGPQFIFQYYEEEERQRGNFPDRFSGHQFPNYSSELNVNALLLGDSALYLCASSLGTGWNEKLFFGSGTQLSVL.

The chain couples TRBV24-1 to TRBJ2-2; tentatively, D is TRBD1 or TRBD2 (5 bases each). Looked up from germline, CDR1 is KGHDR and CDR2 is SFDVKD. V was shortened by 4 bases and J by 5 bases, with 10 bases between the two germline ends. There are 14 residues in the CDR3. CDR3 sequence (DNA): TGTGCCACCAGTGAAAGGGACGTTACCGGGGAGCTGTTTTTT. It specifies CATSERDVTGELFF.

V is TRBV7-3 and J is TRBJ2-7; the match to TRBD2 covers 14 bases. There are 15 residues in the CDR3. Germline V gene sequence: CDR1 SGHTA, CDR2 FQGTGA. The trim removed 4 bases at V and 3 bases at J, leaving 2 bases unmatched. The chain's CDR3 is CASSSGLAGVYEQYF. CDR3 DNA sequence: TGTGCCAGCAGCTCGGGACTAGCGGGAGTCTACGAGCAGTACTTC.

The chain is built from TRBV5-1 and TRBJ1-1; D is unclear. The germline V and J ends were trimmed by 4 bases and 6 bases, with 16 bases remaining between them. The CDR3 contains 14 residues. Germline V gene data show CDR1 as SGHRS and CDR2 as YFSETQ. The CDR3 sequence is CASSLAGVSPEAFF. CDR3 DNA sequence: TGCGCCAGCAGCCTGGCTGGGGTCTCTCCTGAAGCTTTCTTT. Supplemented by reference TRBV5-1 and TRBJ1-1, the full variable domain reads KAGVTQTPRYLIKTRGQQVTLSCSPISGHRSVSWYQQTPGQGLQFLFEYFSETQRNKGNFPGRFSGRQFSNSRSEMNVSTLELGDSALYLCASSLAGVSPEAFFGQGTRLTVV.